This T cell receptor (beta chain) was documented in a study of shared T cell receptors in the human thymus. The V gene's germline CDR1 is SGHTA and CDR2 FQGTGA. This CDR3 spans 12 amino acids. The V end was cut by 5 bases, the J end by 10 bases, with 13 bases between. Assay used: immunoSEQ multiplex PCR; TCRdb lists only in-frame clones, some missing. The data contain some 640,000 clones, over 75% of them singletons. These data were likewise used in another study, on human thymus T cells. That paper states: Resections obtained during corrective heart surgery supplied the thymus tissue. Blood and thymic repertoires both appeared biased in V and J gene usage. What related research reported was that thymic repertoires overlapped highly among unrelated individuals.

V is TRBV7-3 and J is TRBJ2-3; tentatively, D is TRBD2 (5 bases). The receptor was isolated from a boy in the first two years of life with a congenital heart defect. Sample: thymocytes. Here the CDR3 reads CASSALDGAQYF. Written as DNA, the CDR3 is TGTGCCAGCAGCGCACTAGATGGAGCGCAGTATTTT.